This T cell receptor beta chain was recovered during a study of identical twins. TCRdb fed the 5' RACE reads into MiXCR, producing one record per CDR3 protein. The table lists around 570,000 distinct CDR3 sequences, just under 10% of them singletons, with 2.5% to 3.5% in the top ten. The study, taken as a whole, reports: Models, which agreed with sharing between unrelated individuals, nonetheless underestimated the out-of-frame TCR alpha sharing seen in monozygotic twins. Sequences that were out-of-frame, alpha and twin-shared displayed an excess of low generation probability.

This clonotype was recorded a few times. Antigen unknown. Germline CDR1 reads KGHDR; CDR2 reads SFDVKD. V was shortened by 4 bases and J by 2 bases, with 8 bases between the two germline ends. The CDR3 totals 13 residues. The sample also formed part of further work on yellow fever vaccine responses in identical twins.

The specimen sequenced was PBMCs. The clonotype originates from a woman between 18 and 29 years old in good health. The chain uses TRBV24-1 and TRBJ2-7, with D unclear. As DNA, the CDR3 is TGTGCCACCAGTGACTTTAGGACCTACGAGCAGTACTTC. Translated, it gives CATSDFRTYEQYF.